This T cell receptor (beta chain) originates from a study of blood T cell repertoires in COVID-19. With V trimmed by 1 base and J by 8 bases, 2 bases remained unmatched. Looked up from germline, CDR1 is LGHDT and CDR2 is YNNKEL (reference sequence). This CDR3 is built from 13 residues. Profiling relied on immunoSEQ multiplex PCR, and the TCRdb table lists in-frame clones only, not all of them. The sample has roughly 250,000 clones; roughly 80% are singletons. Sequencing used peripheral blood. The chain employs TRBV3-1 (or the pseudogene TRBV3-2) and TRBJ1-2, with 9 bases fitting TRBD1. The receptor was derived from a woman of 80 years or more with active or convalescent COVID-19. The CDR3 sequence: CASSQGQGVGYTF. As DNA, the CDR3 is TGTGCCAGCAGCCAAGGACAGGGGGTCGGCTACACCTTC.